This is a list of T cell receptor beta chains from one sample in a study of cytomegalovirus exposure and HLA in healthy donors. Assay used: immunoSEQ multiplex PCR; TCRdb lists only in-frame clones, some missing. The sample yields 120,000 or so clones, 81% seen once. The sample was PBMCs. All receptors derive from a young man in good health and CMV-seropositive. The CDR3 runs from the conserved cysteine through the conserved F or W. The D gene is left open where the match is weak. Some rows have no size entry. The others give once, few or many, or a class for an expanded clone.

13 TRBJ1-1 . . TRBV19 TGTGCCAGTAGTATAAGAGGGCCGGCTGAAGCTTTCTTT CASSIRGPAEAFF
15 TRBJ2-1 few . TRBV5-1 TGCGCCAGCAGCTTACAGGGATCTCGGAACAATGAGCAGTTCTTC CASSLQGSRNNEQFF
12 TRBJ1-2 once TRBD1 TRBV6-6 TGTGCCAGCAGGACGGGACAGTATGGCTACACCTTC CASRTGQYGYTF
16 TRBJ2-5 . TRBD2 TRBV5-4 TGTGCCAGCAGTACGGTCGGGGGGGTAGGGGGAGAGACCCAGTACTTC CASSTVGGVGGETQYF
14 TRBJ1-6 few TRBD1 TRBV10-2 TGCGCCAGCAGCCTGGGACAGGGGGATTCACCCCTCCACTTT CASSLGQGDSPLHF
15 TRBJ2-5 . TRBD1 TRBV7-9 TGTGCCAGCGTCCCTCCGGGACAGGGTTCCGAGACCCAGTACTTC CASVPPGQGSETQYF
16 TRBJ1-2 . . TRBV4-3 TGCGCCAGCAGCCAAGATCTAGGGAGCATTAACTATGGCTACACCTTC CASSQDLGSINYGYTF
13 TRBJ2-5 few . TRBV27 TGTGCCAGCAGTTTCCAGCAGGGCGAGACCCAGTACTTC CASSFQQGETQYF
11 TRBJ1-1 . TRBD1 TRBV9 TGTGCCAGCCGAACAGGGGGCGAAGCTTTCTTT CASRTGGEAFF
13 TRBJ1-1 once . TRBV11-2 TGTGCCAGCAGCTTACAGGGGAACACTGAAGCTTTCTTT CASSLQGNTEAFF
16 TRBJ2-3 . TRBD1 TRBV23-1 TGCGCCAGCAGTCATACAAACAGGGGGCACACAGATACGCAGTATTTT CASSHTNRGHTDTQYF
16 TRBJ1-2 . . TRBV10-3 TGTGCCATCAGTGAGTCGCCGGCGGGACCTAACTATGGCTACACCTTC CAISESPAGPNYGYTF
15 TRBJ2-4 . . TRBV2 TGTGCCAGCGGGGAATACAGGTTTGGTAAGAACATTCAGTACTTC CASGEYRFGKNIQYF
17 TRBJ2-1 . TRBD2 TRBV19 TGTGCCAGTAGTATACTAGCGGATTCAAACATAGACAATGAGCAGTTCTTC CASSILADSNIDNEQFF
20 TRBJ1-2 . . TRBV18 TGTGCCAGCTCACCCCCCCGGTTCTCACAGGGTTTGTACTTAGGCTATGGCTACACCTTC CASSPPRFSQGLYLGYGYTF
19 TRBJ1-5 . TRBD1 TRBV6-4 TGTGCCAGCAATCTTCCGGGACAGGGACACCAAAATAGCAATCAGCCCCAGCATTTT CASNLPGQGHQNSNQPQHF
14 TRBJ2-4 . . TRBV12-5 TGTGCTAGTGGTTTGGGGCTAGCCAAAAACATTCAGTACTTC CASGLGLAKNIQYF
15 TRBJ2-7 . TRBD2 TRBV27 TGTGCCAGCAGTTTTCGAGGACTAGCGGGAAGCGAGCAGTACTTC CASSFRGLAGSEQYF